Presented here are 17 T cell receptor beta chains from one specimen sequenced in a study of PD-L1 blockade in urothelial cancer. Sequencing was performed with immunoSEQ multiplex PCR; in TCRdb, only in-frame clones are kept and a portion is missing. The sample includes tens of thousands of clones, more than 75% of them seen just once. Specified time point: peripheral blood 6 weeks after treatment start. The source material was PBMCs, sampled around atezolizumab (anti-PD-L1) treatment. The origin of the receptors is a man aged 60-69 years with urothelial cancer.

This clone was counted only a few times. V usage is TRBV5-1 and J usage is TRBJ2-3; maybe TRBD2 (6 bases). Trimming pared 4 bases from V and 2 bases from J, leaving 8 bases between. The CDR3 is 13 residues long. The V gene's germline CDR1 is SGHRS and CDR2 YFSETQ. The CDR3 sequence: CASSRDFTDTQYF. The CDR3, as DNA: TGCGCCAGCAGCCGGGACTTCACAGATACGCAGTATTTT.

The chain recombines TRBV10-2 with TRBJ2-2, with TRBD2 identical over 8 bases. The CDR3 spans 15 residues. V was pared by 6 bases and J by 6 bases, with 9 bases of the junction left unmatched. In germline, CDR1 is WSHSY, CDR2 SAAADI. The chain's CDR3 is CASSEPGLVPGELFF. Written as DNA, the CDR3 is TGCGCCAGCAGCGAACCGGGACTAGTACCCGGGGAGCTGTTTTTT.

This clone was seen only once. V usage is TRBV5-5 and J usage is TRBJ2-6, with D hard to call. Trimming left V 4 bases short and J 0 bases short, with 8 bases between. This CDR3 has 15 amino acids. Germline CDR1 is SGHKS and CDR2 is YYEKEE (reference sequence). The CDR3 nucleotides read TGTGCCAGCAGCCGAGATAGCTCTGGGGCCAACGTCCTGACTTTC. It yields the protein CASSRDSSGANVLTF.

The V gene is TRBV27, the J gene TRBJ1-6, with D uncertain. The CDR3 length is 15 residues. V shed 0 bases and J shed 8 bases, with 11 bases lying between them. CDR1 and CDR2 from the germline V gene are MNHEY and SMNVEV (reference sequence). CDR3 sequence: CASSLSGNPHSPLHF. CDR3 DNA: TGTGCCAGCAGTTTATCGGGCAACCCACATTCACCCCTCCACTTT.

The chain has TRBV28 and TRBJ2-7; maybe TRBD2 (5 bases). The CDR3 spans 12 residues. CDR1 and CDR2 (germline): MDHEN, SYDVKM. V gave up 6 bases and J gave up 3 bases, with 9 bases separating them. The CDR3 sequence is CASSYGLYEQYF. CDR3 sequence (DNA): TGTGCCAGCAGCTACGGACTCTACGAGCAGTACTTC.

The gene calls are TRBV9 and TRBJ2-3; TRBD2 agrees at 10 bases. CDR1 and CDR2 from the germline V gene are SGDLS and YYNGEE. V dropped 4 bases and J dropped 2; count of bases not matched to a gene: 4. The CDR3 sequence is 15 residues long. CDR3 amino acids: CASSSLAGDTDTQYF. The CDR3 DNA sequence: TGTGCCAGCAGCAGTCTAGCGGGGGACACAGATACGCAGTATTTT.

The V and J genes are TRBV4-1 and TRBJ1-2, with 8 bases fitting TRBD1. V lost 4 bases, J lost 3 bases, and 7 bases stayed unmatched. The CDR3 has 15 residues. Germline V gives CDR1 MGHRA, CDR2 YSYEKL. CDR3 nucleotides: TGCGCCAGCAGCCCACAGGGGGACATAGACTATGGCTACACCTTC. Its translation is CASSPQGDIDYGYTF.

The V gene is TRBV27, the J gene TRBJ1-6, with D hard to call. Per the germline V gene, CDR1 is MNHEY and CDR2 is SMNVEV (reference sequence). This CDR3 contains 15 residues. The V end was cut by 3 bases, the J end by 10 bases, with 16 bases between. Here the CDR3 DNA reads TGTGCCAGCAGTTTTTCCAACCTCTATATCTCACCCCTCCACTTT. Translation gives CASSFSNLYISPLHF.

In its sample, this clone was seen a few times. The chain carries TRBV6-5 and TRBJ2-3; TRBD2 matches 8 bases. Unmatched junction bases numbered 5, after V lost 6 bases and J lost 0 bases. CDR3 length equals 15 residues. Germline-derived CDR1 and CDR2 are MNHEY and SVGAGI. The CDR3 region is CASSFSGDSTDTQYF. The CDR3 nucleotides read TGTGCCAGCAGCTTTAGCGGGGACAGCACAGATACGCAGTATTTT.

The rearrangement uses TRBV6-5 and TRBJ2-5, with 10 bases matching TRBD1. In germline, CDR1 is MNHEY, CDR2 SVGAGI. This CDR3 has 15 residues. After removal of 5 bases from V and 5 bases from J, the junction contained 8 bases not matched to a gene. The CDR3 sequence: CASSRSGQGGETQYF. In DNA form, the CDR3 reads TGTGCCAGCAGTAGATCCGGACAGGGGGGGGAGACCCAGTACTTC.

This clone appeared once. This chain connects TRBV29-1 to TRBJ1-2, with 7 positions matching TRBD1. From germline, CDR1 is SQVTM and CDR2 ANQGSEA. V trimming: 3 bases; J trimming: 4 bases; junction bases outside the gene matches: 8. CDR3 length: 14 amino acids. CDR3 region: CSVDKGAGGYGYTF. The CDR3, as DNA: TGCAGCGTTGACAAGGGGGCAGGGGGCTATGGCTACACCTTC.

The chain employs TRBV9 and TRBJ2-1; 9 bases align to TRBD2. Germline CDR1 reads SGDLS; CDR2 reads YYNGEE. The length of the CDR3 is 18 residues. The V and J ends lost 0 bases and 1 base, in that order; junction bases with no gene match: 8. The CDR3 reads CASSVDFSGSISYNEQFF. CDR3 DNA: TGTGCCAGCAGCGTAGATTTTAGCGGGAGCATATCCTACAATGAGCAGTTCTTC.

The chain joins TRBV19 to TRBJ1-6; TRBD1 might be the D (6 bases). This CDR3 is 15 amino acids long. V dropped 2 bases and J dropped 10 bases, with 15 bases sitting between them. Germline assignment: CDR1 LNHDA and CDR2 SQIVND (reference sequence). The CDR3 loop is CASSIQAGEESPLHF. In DNA form, the CDR3 reads TGTGCCAGTAGTATACAGGCAGGGGAAGAATCACCCCTCCACTTT.

The chain combines TRBV6-5 with TRBJ1-2, with a possible D match to TRBD1 (5 bases). V was trimmed by 6 bases and J by 2 bases, leaving 19 bases between them. From germline, CDR1 is MNHEY and CDR2 SVGAGI. The CDR3 consists of 16 residues. CDR3 in DNA: TGTGCCAGCAGCTACGAAGCGGGGGGACCAAACTATGGCTACACCTTC. This sequence encodes CASSYEAGGPNYGYTF.

This clone was observed a single time. The V call is TRBV2, the J call TRBJ2-2; D uncertain. Germline CDR1 and CDR2: SNHLY and FYNNEI. V lost 1 base, J lost 5 bases, and 8 bases lay in between. The CDR3 consists of 14 residues. The CDR3 DNA is TGTGCCAGCAGTGAAGTGGCCTCTACCGGGGAGCTGTTTTTT. This encodes CASSEVASTGELFF.

The V and J genes are TRBV9 and TRBJ1-2, with 10 bases fitting TRBD1. The CDR3 consists of 15 residues. The V gene end was trimmed by 4 bases and the J gene end by 0 bases; junction bases not matched to a gene: 3. Germline lookup yields CDR1 SGDLS and CDR2 YYNGEE. CDR3 nucleotides: TGTGCCAGCAGCCCCGGGACAGGGGCTAACTATGGCTACACCTTC. Translated: CASSPGTGANYGYTF.

This rearrangement joins TRBV6-6 to TRBJ2-7, with D perhaps matching TRBD2 (6 bases). The CDR3 is made up of 16 amino acids. The V end lost 0 bases, the J end lost 1 base, and 13 bases lay between the germline ends. The germline V gene encodes CDR1 MNHNY and CDR2 SVGAGI (reference sequence). The CDR3 bases are TGTGCCAGCAGTTACTCTTCCGGGGACTGGTCCTACGAGCAGTACTTC. Protein: CASSYSSGDWSYEQYF.